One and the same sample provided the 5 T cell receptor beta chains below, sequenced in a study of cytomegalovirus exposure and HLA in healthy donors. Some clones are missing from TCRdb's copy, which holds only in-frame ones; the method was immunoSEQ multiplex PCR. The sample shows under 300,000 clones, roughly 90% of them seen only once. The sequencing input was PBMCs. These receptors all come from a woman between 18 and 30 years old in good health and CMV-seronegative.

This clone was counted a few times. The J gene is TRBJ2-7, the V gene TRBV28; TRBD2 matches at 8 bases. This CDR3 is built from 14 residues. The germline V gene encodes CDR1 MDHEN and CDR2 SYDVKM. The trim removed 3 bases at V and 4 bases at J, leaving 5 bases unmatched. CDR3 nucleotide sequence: TGTGCCAGCAGTTTCACGGGGGGGTGGTACGAGCAGTACGTC. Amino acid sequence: CASSFTGGWYEQYV.

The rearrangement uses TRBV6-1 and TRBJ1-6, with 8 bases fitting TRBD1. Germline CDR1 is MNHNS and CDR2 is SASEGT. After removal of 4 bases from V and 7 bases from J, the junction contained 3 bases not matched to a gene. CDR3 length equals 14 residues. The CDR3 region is CASSAYRGNSPLHF. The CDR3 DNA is TGTGCCAGCAGTGCCTACAGGGGGAATTCACCCCTCCACTTT.

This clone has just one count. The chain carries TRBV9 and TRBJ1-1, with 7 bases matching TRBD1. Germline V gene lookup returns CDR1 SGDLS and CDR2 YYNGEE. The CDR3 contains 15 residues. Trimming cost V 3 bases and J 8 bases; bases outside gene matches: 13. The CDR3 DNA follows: TGTGCCAGCAGCGCAATCTATTTACAGGGGTACGAAGCTTTCTTT. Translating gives CASSAIYLQGYEAFF.

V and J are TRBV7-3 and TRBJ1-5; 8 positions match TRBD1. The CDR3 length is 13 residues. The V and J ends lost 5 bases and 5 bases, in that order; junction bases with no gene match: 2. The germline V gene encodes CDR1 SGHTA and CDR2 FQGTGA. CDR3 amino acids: CASSTDRDQPQHF. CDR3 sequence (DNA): TGTGCCAGCAGCACGGACAGGGATCAGCCCCAGCATTTT.

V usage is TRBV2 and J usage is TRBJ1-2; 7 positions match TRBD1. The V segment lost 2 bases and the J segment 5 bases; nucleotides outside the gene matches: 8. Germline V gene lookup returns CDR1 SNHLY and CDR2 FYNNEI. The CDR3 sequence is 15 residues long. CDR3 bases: TGTGCCAGCAGTGAACCCTACAGGGGACTTTATGGCTACACCTTC. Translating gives CASSEPYRGLYGYTF.